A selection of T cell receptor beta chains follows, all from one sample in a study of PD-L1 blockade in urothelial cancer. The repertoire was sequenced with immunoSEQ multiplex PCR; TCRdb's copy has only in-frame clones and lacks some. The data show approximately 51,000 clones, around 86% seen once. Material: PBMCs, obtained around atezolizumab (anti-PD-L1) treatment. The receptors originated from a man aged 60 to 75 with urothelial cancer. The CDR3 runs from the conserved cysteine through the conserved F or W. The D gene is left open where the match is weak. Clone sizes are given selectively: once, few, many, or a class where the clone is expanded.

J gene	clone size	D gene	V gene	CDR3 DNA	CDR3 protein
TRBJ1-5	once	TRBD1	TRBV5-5	TGTGCCAGCAGCTCCATGGCAGGGGGCGGTCAGCCCCAGCATTTT	CASSSMAGGGQPQHF
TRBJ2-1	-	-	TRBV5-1	TGCGCCAGCAGCCTTGGCGGGACCCTACTATACAATGAGCAGTTCTTC	CASSLGGTLLYNEQFF
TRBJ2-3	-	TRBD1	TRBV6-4	TGTGCCAGCAGTGACTCGTTACAGGGGACGCAGTATTTT	CASSDSLQGTQYF
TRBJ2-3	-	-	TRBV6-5	TGTGCCAGCAGTCTTACTAGCACAGATACGCAGTATTTT	CASSLTSTDTQYF
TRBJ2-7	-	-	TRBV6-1	TGTGCCAGCAGTGCCCCGGGACACTCCTACGAGCAGTACTTC	CASSAPGHSYEQYF
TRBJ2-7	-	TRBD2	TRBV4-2	TGTGCCAGCAGCCAAGGGGGTCTACGGTTACTAGCGGGGGACTACGAGCAGTACTTC	CASSQGGLRLLAGDYEQYF
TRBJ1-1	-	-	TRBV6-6	TGTGCCAGCATCCCTCCAGGGTTGAACACTGAAGCTTTCTTT	CASIPPGLNTEAFF
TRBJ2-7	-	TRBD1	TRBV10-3	TGTGCCTCACGACCGGGACAGGGATCCTACGAGCAGTACTTC	CASRPGQGSYEQYF
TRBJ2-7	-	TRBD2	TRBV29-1	TGCAGCGTTAAAAAGGGGACTAGCGGGAGTCACTACGAGCAGTACTTC	CSVKKGTSGSHYEQYF
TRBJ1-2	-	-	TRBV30	TGTGCCTGGAGTAGACAGTTATATGGCTACACCTTC	CAWSRQLYGYTF
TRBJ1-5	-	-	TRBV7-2	TGTGCCAGCAGCTTAGTGGCGGGGAACAATCAGCCCCAGCATTTT	CASSLVAGNNQPQHF
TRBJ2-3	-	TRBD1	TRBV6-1	TGTGCCAGCATAGTCGGGACAGGGGTAGTAGATACGCAGTATTTT	CASIVGTGVVDTQYF
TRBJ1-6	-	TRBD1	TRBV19	TGTGCCAGTAGTAGGGGGACAGGGAATTCACCCCTCCACTTT	CASSRGTGNSPLHF
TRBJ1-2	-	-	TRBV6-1	TGTGCCAGCAGTGAAGGGTTTGCGGGGCAACGGCCCTATGGCTACACCTTC	CASSEGFAGQRPYGYTF
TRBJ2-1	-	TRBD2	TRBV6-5	TGTGCCATCTCGGGGGGCAATGAGCAGTTCTTC	CAISGGNEQFF
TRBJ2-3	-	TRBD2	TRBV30	TGTGCCTGCACCGGGGGCGGGGGGCTTTATACGCAGTATTTT	CACTGGGGLYTQYF
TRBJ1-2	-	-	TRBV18	TGTGCCAGCTCGCACAGGGATGAAGGCTATGGCTACACCTTC	CASSHRDEGYGYTF
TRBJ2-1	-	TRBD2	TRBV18	TGTGCCAGCTCACCATATAGCGGGAGGGCCGGCAATGAGCAGTTCTTC	CASSPYSGRAGNEQFF
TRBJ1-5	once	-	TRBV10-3	TGTGCCATCAGTGAGGACAGGACTAATCAGCCCCAGCATTTT	CAISEDRTNQPQHF
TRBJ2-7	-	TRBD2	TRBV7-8	TGTGCCAGCAGCTCGTTTTACGGGGGGACCTACTACGAGCAGTACTTC	CASSSFYGGTYYEQYF
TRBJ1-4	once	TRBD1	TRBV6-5	TGTGCCAGCAGTTACTCACAGGGGCAGGCAGGTGAAAAACTGTTTTTT	CASSYSQGQAGEKLFF
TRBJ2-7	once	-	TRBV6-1	TGTGCCAGCAGTGAATGGGCAGGGCGAACCTACGAGCAGTACTTC	CASSEWAGRTYEQYF
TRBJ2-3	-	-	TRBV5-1	TGCGCCAGCAGCTTGTCGGAGACAGATACGCAGTATTTT	CASSLSETDTQYF
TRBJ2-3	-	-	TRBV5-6	TGTGCCAGCAGCTTTAGACTTCCCCTCCCAGATACGCAGTATTTT	CASSFRLPLPDTQYF
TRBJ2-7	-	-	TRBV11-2	TGTGCCAGCAGCTTATACTCGATCAAGTACGAGCAGTACTTC	CASSLYSIKYEQYF
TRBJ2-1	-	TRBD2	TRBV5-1	TGCGCCAGCAGCGGGTTAGCGGGAGCAGACAATGAGCAGTTCTTC	CASSGLAGADNEQFF
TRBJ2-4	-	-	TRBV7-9	TGTGCCAGCAGCTTAGACTTCCCAAACATTCAGTACTTC	CASSLDFPNIQYF
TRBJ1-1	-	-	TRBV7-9	TGTGCCAGCAGCTTAGCGAAGAGACAGCCCGATACCACTGAAGCTTTCTTT	CASSLAKRQPDTTEAFF
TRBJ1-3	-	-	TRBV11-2	TGTGCCAGCAGTTCACAGTCATACTCTGGAAACACCATATATTTT	CASSSQSYSGNTIYF
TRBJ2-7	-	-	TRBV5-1	TGCGCCAGCAGCTTGGGGAGACAGTCAGACGAGCAGTACTTC	CASSLGRQSDEQYF
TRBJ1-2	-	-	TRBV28	TGTGCCAGCAGTACGACATTCTATGGCTACACCTTC	CASSTTFYGYTF
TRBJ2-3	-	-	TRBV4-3	TGCGCCAGCAGCCAAATGGTCCCTCGTCAGGGGCTCTCAGATACGCAGTATTTT	CASSQMVPRQGLSDTQYF
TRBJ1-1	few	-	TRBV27	TGTGCCAGCAGTTTGTACAGCAACACTGAAGCTTTCTTT	CASSLYSNTEAFF
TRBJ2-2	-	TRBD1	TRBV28	TGTGCCAGCAGACCTTGGACAGGGGGCCGTGGCGGGGAGCTGTTTTTT	CASRPWTGGRGGELFF
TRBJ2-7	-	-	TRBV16	TGTGCCAGCAGCCAATCTCGGTACGAGCAGTACTTC	CASSQSRYEQYF
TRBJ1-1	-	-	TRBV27	TGTGCCAGCAGTCCCCGGAGGGGTGGGAACACTGAAGCTTTCTTT	CASSPRRGGNTEAFF
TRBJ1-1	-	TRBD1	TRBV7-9	TGTGCCAGCAGCTTAGTTAGGGACAGGGGCCACCCAGCTTTCTTT	CASSLVRDRGHPAFF
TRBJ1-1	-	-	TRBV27	TGTGCCAGCAGTTTGTCTATGAACACTGAAGCTTTCTTT	CASSLSMNTEAFF
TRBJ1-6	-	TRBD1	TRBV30	TGTGCCTGGATAGGACAGGATCGCCTCTCCTATAATTCACCCCTCCACTTT	CAWIGQDRLSYNSPLHF
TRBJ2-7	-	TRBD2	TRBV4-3	TGCGCCAGCAGCTCGAGCGGGAGAGGTTACGAGCAGTACTTC	CASSSSGRGYEQYF
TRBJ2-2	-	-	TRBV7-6	TGTGCCAGCAGCTTAGGTCTAGTAGGCGGGGAGCTGTTTTTT	CASSLGLVGGELFF